Following are 4 T cell receptor beta chains from one sample sequenced in a study of blood T cell repertoires in COVID-19. TCRdb keeps only in-frame clones here, not all; method: immunoSEQ multiplex PCR. This table has around 250,000 clones, approximately 82% appearing once. The specimen sequenced was peripheral blood. The origin of the receptors is a man older than 75 with acute or convalescent COVID-19.

The V gene is TRBV5-1, the J gene TRBJ1-1; tentatively, D is TRBD1 (5 bases). Looked up from germline, CDR1 is SGHRS and CDR2 is YFSETQ. This CDR3 has 17 residues. With 0 bases removed from V and 1 base from J, the gap between germline ends came to 16 bases. CDR3 amino acids: CASSLGQGTNRNTEAFF. DNA for the CDR3: TGCGCCAGCAGCTTGGGTCAGGGCACAAACAGGAACACTGAAGCTTTCTTT.

The chain couples TRBV6-5 to TRBJ2-7; D remains unclear. The V gene lost 2 bases and the J gene lost 3 bases, with 8 bases spanning the gap. Germline V gives CDR1 MNHEY, CDR2 SVGAGI. The length of the CDR3 is 13 residues. In DNA form, the CDR3 reads TGTGCCAGCAGTTACGGCGGAAGCTACGAGCAGTACTTC. Amino acid sequence: CASSYGGSYEQYF.

In its sample, this clone was seen once. V gene TRBV2 combines with J gene TRBJ1-5, with 9 nucleotides matching TRBD1. Germline trimming cut 5 bases from V and 6 bases from J; bases unmatched to any gene: 5. The germline V gene encodes CDR1 SNHLY and CDR2 FYNNEI. The length of the CDR3 is 14 residues. Here the CDR3 reads CASSRDRVGQPQHF. As DNA, the CDR3 is TGTGCCAGCAGTAGGGACAGGGTTGGTCAGCCCCAGCATTTT. Full variable domain (rest looked up from reference TRBV2 and TRBJ1-5): EPEVTQTPSHQVTQMGQEVILRCVPISNHLYFYWYRQILGQKVEFLVSFYNNEISEKSEIFDDQFSVERPDGSNFTLKIRSTKLEDSAMYFCASSRDRVGQPQHFGDGTRLSIL.

The chain joins TRBV2 to TRBJ2-5; D is unresolved. CDR3 length equals 15 residues. V was cut by 7 bases and J by 2 bases, with 17 bases left in between. Germline CDR1 reads SNHLY; CDR2 reads FYNNEI. The CDR3 loop is CASISSSALQETQYF. CDR3 bases: TGTGCCAGCATCTCGTCTTCCGCGCTGCAAGAGACCCAGTACTTC.